This T cell receptor beta chain is drawn from a study of blood T cell repertoires in COVID-19. In the study overall: PBMCs, B-cell-depleted T cells, or T cells provided the cDNA or gDNA that made up the material.

In germline, CDR1 is MGHRA, CDR2 YSYEKL. The CDR3 spans 13 residues. Unmatched junction bases numbered 4, after V lost 4 bases and J lost 6 bases. The authors' processing: Amplification from reference gene primers served as the basis for estimated nucleated cell counts. Repertoires were generated with immunoSEQ multiplex PCR, while TCRdb's copy carries only in-frame clones and drops some. The V and J calls and clone size come from that table; D and trimming were worked out from the DNA. This repertoire shows 300,000 to 350,000 clones, roughly nine tenths found once; its top ten account for roughly 1%. This study enrolled people aged 18 to 89 from roughly 22 US geographic areas. Cohort allocation depended upon clinical history that participants reported.

The receptor was isolated from a woman aged 25 to 39 who had recovered from COVID-19. The sequencing input was PBMCs or T cells enriched from blood (not recorded which). The genes are TRBV4-1 and TRBJ1-2, with 8 bases matching TRBD1. The CDR3 sequence: CASSRQGANGYTF. The CDR3 DNA is TGCGCCAGCAGCCGGCAGGGGGCTAATGGCTACACCTTC.